These 24 T cell receptor beta chains came from one sample sequenced in a study of TIL therapy for anti-PD-1-resistant metastatic lung cancer. Sequencing used immunoSEQ v3. Generated by immunoSEQ multiplex PCR, the TCRdb table keeps only in-frame clones and is missing some. The table shows 50,000 to 70,000 clones, with about 69% occurring only once. Documented time point: pre-treatment sample, taken before nivolumab and TIL therapy. Material: blood, obtained at baseline. The receptors come from a person aged 25 to 80 with non-small cell lung cancer.

This clone showed up just a few times. The CDR3 reads CASSLDGDTQYF. CDR3 in DNA: TGCGCCAGCAGCTTGGATGGGGATACGCAGTATTTT. The chain uses TRBV5-1 and TRBJ2-3; no reliable D call. Trimming took 0 bases from V and 6 from J, leaving 5 bases between them. The CDR3 totals 12 residues. CDR1 SGHRS and CDR2 YFSETQ come from the germline V gene.

This sequence joins TRBV19 and TRBJ2-3, with D maybe TRBD2 (5 bases). The germline V and J ends were trimmed by 0 bases and 6 bases, with 13 bases remaining between them. Looked up from germline, CDR1 is LNHDA and CDR2 is SQIVND (reference sequence). CDR3 length equals 15 residues. CDR3 residues: CASSIDGVGEDTQYF. CDR3 sequence (DNA): TGTGCCAGTAGTATAGATGGGGTCGGGGAGGATACGCAGTATTTT.

This clone was found a few times. The chain links TRBV28 to TRBJ1-2, with no clear D. This CDR3 region has 14 residues. V was pared by 5 bases and J by 6 bases, with 16 bases between. The germline V gene has CDR1 MDHEN and CDR2 SYDVKM. The CDR3, as DNA: TGTGCCAGCAGTCTACCTCCCACGTTAGATGGCTACACCTTC. Protein sequence: CASSLPPTLDGYTF.

The gene calls are TRBV5-1 and TRBJ2-3; D gene uncertain. Germline CDR1 is SGHRS and CDR2 is YFSETQ. V was shortened by 4 bases and J by 5 bases, with 14 bases between the two germline ends. This CDR3 has 14 amino acids. CDR3 protein: CASSPGALGDTQYF. The CDR3 region has the DNA TGCGCCAGCAGCCCAGGAGCCTTGGGAGATACGCAGTATTTT.

The gene calls are TRBV6-5 and TRBJ1-1; D is perhaps TRBD1 (5 bases). This CDR3 region has 15 residues. CDR1 and CDR2 (germline): MNHEY, SVGAGI. V was pared by 0 bases and J by 7 bases, with 15 bases between. The CDR3 is CASSYSGRAADEAFF. The CDR3 region has the DNA TGTGCCAGCAGTTACTCGGGCAGGGCTGCGGATGAAGCTTTCTTT.

This clone was seen a handful of times. The V and J genes are TRBV2 and TRBJ1-1; D might be TRBD1 (6 bases). Trimming left V 7 bases short and J 5 bases short, with 14 bases between. This CDR3 has 13 amino acids. Germline assignment: CDR1 SNHLY and CDR2 FYNNEI. The CDR3 spells CASTGVLRTEAFF. CDR3 nucleotides: TGTGCCAGCACAGGGGTTCTCCGGACTGAAGCTTTCTTT. Complete variable domain (other parts from reference TRBV2 and TRBJ1-1): EPEVTQTPSHQVTQMGQEVILRCVPISNHLYFYWYRQILGQKVEFLVSFYNNEISEKSEIFDDQFSVERPDGSNFTLKIRSTKLEDSAMYFCASTGVLRTEAFFGQGTRLTVV.

V usage is TRBV11-3 and J usage is TRBJ2-1, with 13 nucleotides matching TRBD2. V gave up 5 bases and J gave up 2 bases; unmatched junction bases: 12. The CDR3 runs to 19 residues. CDR1 and CDR2 from the germline V gene are SGHNT and YENEEA. CDR3 sequence: CASSRGGTSGKRTYNEQFF. CDR3 coding DNA: TGTGCCAGCAGCCGAGGGGGGACTAGCGGGAAGAGAACCTACAATGAGCAGTTCTTC.

This clone was recorded a few times. The CDR3 coding sequence is TGCGCCAGCAGTGAGAACAGGAGGAGCACTGAAGCTTTCTTT. Amino acid sequence: CASSENRRSTEAFF. This sequence joins TRBV10-2 and TRBJ1-1, with D perhaps TRBD1 (5 bases). Looked up from germline, CDR1 is WSHSY and CDR2 is SAAADI. This CDR3 has 14 amino acids. Between the trimmed V and J ends, which lost 2 bases and 4 bases, there was a span of 11 bases.

The CDR3 DNA follows: TGTGCCAGCAGCGTACACCCTACCTACACCGGGGAGCTGTTTTTT. Its protein product is CASSVHPTYTGELFF. The gene calls are TRBV9 and TRBJ2-2; no reliable D call. V was cut by 1 base and J by 3 bases, with 10 bases left in between. The CDR3 totals 15 residues. CDR1 and CDR2 from the germline V gene are SGDLS and YYNGEE. The full variable domain, rest sourced from reference TRBV9 and TRBJ2-2, is DSGVTQTPKHLITATGQRVTLRCSPRSGDLSVYWYQQSLDQGLQFLIQYYNGEERAKGNILERFSAQQFPDLHSELNLSSLELGDSALYFCASSVHPTYTGELFFGEGSRLTVL.

This sequence joins TRBV5-1 and TRBJ1-4, with a tentative D call TRBD1 (5 bases). CDR1 is SGHRS and CDR2 is YFSETQ in the germline V gene. CDR3 length: 14 amino acids. With 1 base removed from V and 8 bases from J, the gap between germline ends came to 12 bases. In DNA form, the CDR3 reads TGCGCCAGCAGCTTGCGGCAGGGTGTCGAAAAACTGTTTTTT. Translated, it gives CASSLRQGVEKLFF.

This clone has a single count. The chain carries TRBV2 and TRBJ2-7, with TRBD2 matching 10 bases. The germline V gene has CDR1 SNHLY and CDR2 FYNNEI. V lost 8 bases, J lost 6 bases, and 13 bases stayed unmatched. This CDR3 contains 15 residues. The CDR3 loop is CASGLASGSRPEQYF. The CDR3, as DNA: TGTGCCAGCGGGTTAGCTAGCGGGAGTAGGCCCGAGCAGTACTTC.

CDR3 bases: TGCGCCAGCAGCTTGGTTATTAATGAAAAACTGTTTTTT. Its protein is CASSLVINEKLFF. The gene calls are TRBV5-1 and TRBJ1-4; no firm D call. Germline values: CDR1 SGHRS, CDR2 YFSETQ. The CDR3 length is 13 residues. Deletions cut 0 bases from V and 4 bases from J, with 4 bases between.

The CDR3 DNA follows: TGTGCCTCGAGAGCCGACGGGAACACTGAAGCTTTCTTT. As protein: CASRADGNTEAFF. The V call is TRBV10-3, the J call TRBJ1-1; D not certain. Germline values: CDR1 ENHRY, CDR2 SYGVKD. The CDR3 has 13 residues. The V end lost 11 bases, the J end lost 1 base, and 14 bases lay between the germline ends.

The chain couples TRBV6-5 to TRBJ1-2; TRBD1 might be the D (6 bases). The V end was cut by 6 bases, the J end by 7 bases, with 15 bases between. The germline V gene encodes CDR1 MNHEY and CDR2 SVGAGI. The CDR3 length is 13 residues. CDR3 loop: CASRDRQAGGYTF. Written as DNA, the CDR3 is TGTGCCAGCAGGGACCGACAGGCGGGTGGCTACACCTTC.

The chain has TRBV28 and TRBJ1-2; the D gene is possibly TRBD1 (6 bases). The CDR3 sequence is 15 residues long. The V end lost 7 bases, the J end lost 7 bases, and 22 bases lay between the germline ends. Germline-derived CDR1 and CDR2 are MDHEN and SYDVKM. The CDR3, as DNA: TGTGCCAGCATATCTTGGGGGGCGGGTCGTGGTGGCTACACCTTC. Its protein is CASISWGAGRGGYTF.

The chain uses TRBV10-2 and TRBJ2-1; possibly TRBD1 for D (6 bases). V gave up 8 bases and J gave up 4 bases, with 9 bases separating them. Germline CDR1 is WSHSY and CDR2 is SAAADI. The CDR3 is 12 amino acids. In nucleotides, the CDR3 is TGCGCCAGCCTAGGGGGATACAATGAGCAGTTCTTC. Protein product: CASLGGYNEQFF.

Points on this clone: Other DNA sequences in the same sample also yield this CDR3. The V call is TRBV2, the J call TRBJ2-5, with TRBD2 matching 12 bases. Germline V gene data show CDR1 as SNHLY and CDR2 as FYNNEI. With V trimmed by 6 bases and J by 5 bases, 4 bases remained unmatched. The CDR3 is 14 residues long. The CDR3 nucleotides read TGTGCCAGCAGCGGACTAGCGGGACGGGAGACCCAGTACTTC. It specifies CASSGLAGRETQYF.

The chain carries TRBV2 and TRBJ2-3, with D perhaps matching TRBD1 or TRBD2 (6 bases each). The V end lost 4 bases, the J end lost 4 bases, and 24 bases lay between the germline ends. The germline CDR1 and CDR2 sequences are SNHLY and FYNNEI. The CDR3 length is 18 residues. The CDR3 spells CASSVSESGGGRADTQYF. The DNA of the CDR3 is TGTGCCAGCAGTGTTAGCGAGAGCGGAGGGGGAAGAGCAGATACGCAGTATTTT.

This clone showed up just a few times. The chain uses TRBV7-8 and TRBJ2-1, with D unclear. Trimming stripped 4 bases from V and 5 bases from J, with 6 bases between. The CDR3 loop spans 12 amino acids. Germline CDR1 reads SGHVS; CDR2 reads FQNEAQ. DNA for the CDR3: TGTGCCAGCAGCTGGGGAAACAATGAGCAGTTCTTC. This sequence encodes CASSWGNNEQFF.

The rearrangement uses TRBV28 and TRBJ2-1; 7 bases are shared with TRBD2. The CDR3 runs to 15 residues. Per the germline V gene, CDR1 is MDHEN and CDR2 is SYDVKM. V lost 6 bases, J lost 2 bases, and 7 bases stayed unmatched. CDR3 DNA sequence: TGTGCCAGCAGAGTGGGGGGGACTACCTACAATGAGCAGTTCTTC. As protein: CASRVGGTTYNEQFF.

The CDR3 loop is CASSYLGLAGDNEQFF. The CDR3 bases are TGTGCCAGCAGTTACCTCGGACTAGCGGGCGACAATGAGCAGTTCTTC. The gene calls are TRBV6-6 and TRBJ2-1, with TRBD2 matching over 11 bases. The length of the CDR3 is 16 residues. CDR1 is MNHNY and CDR2 is SVGAGI in the germline V gene (reference sequence). After removal of 2 bases from V and 5 bases from J, the junction contained 5 bases not matched to a gene.

This chain links TRBV5-1 with TRBJ1-5; 7 bases line up with TRBD1. CDR1 and CDR2 (germline): SGHRS, YFSETQ. The CDR3 has 14 amino acids. Trimming removed 0 bases from V and 6 bases from J; junction bases left unmatched: 3. The DNA for the CDR3 is TGCGCCAGCAGCTTGGAGGGGGCCGCTCAGCCCCAGCATTTT. This gives the protein CASSLEGAAQPQHF.

This clone has more than one count but fewer than ten. This chain joins TRBV21-1 and TRBJ1-6; TRBD1, the D gene given by the table, was not confirmed from the DNA. TRBV21-1 is labeled a pseudogene. The CDR3 consists of 15 residues. The CDR3 sequence: CASSKASYRVGPLHF. The CDR3 nucleotides are TGTGCCAGCAGCAAAGCCTCCTACAGGGTTGGACCCCTCCACTTT.

The chain couples TRBV2 to TRBJ2-3; D not certain. Germline CDR1 reads SNHLY; CDR2 reads FYNNEI. CDR3 length: 11 residues. The germline V and J ends were trimmed by 5 bases and 9 bases, with 9 bases remaining between them. CDR3 protein: CASSPGLTQYF. The CDR3 DNA is TGTGCCAGCAGTCCTGGGTTGACGCAGTATTTT.